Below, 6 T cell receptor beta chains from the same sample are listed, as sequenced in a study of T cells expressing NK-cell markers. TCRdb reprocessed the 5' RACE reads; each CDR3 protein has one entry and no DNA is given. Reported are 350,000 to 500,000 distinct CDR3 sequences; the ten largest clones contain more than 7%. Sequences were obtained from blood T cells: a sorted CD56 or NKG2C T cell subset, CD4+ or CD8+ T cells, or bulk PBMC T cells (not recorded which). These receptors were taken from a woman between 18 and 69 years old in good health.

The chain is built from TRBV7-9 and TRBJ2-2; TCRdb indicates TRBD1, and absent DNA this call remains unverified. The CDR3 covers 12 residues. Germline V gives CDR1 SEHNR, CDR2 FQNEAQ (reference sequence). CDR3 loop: CAMPRGTGELFF.

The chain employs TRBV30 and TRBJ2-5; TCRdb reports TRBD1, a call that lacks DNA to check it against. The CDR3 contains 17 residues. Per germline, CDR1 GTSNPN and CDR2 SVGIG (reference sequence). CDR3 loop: CAWSPLKKGGFQETQYF.

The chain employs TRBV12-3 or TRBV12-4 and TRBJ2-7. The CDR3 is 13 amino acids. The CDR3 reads CASSPRPTYEQYF.

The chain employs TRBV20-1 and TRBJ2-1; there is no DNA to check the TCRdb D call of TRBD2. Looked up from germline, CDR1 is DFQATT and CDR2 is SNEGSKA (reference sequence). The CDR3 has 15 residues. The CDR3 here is CSVPLAGVSYNEQFF.

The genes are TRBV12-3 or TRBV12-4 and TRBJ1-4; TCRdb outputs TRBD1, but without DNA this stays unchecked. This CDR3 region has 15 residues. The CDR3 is CASSPRGKLNEKLFF.

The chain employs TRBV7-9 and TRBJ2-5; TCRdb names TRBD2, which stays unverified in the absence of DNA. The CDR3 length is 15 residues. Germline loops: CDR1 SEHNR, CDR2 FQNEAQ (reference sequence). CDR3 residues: CASATSSGSGETQYF.